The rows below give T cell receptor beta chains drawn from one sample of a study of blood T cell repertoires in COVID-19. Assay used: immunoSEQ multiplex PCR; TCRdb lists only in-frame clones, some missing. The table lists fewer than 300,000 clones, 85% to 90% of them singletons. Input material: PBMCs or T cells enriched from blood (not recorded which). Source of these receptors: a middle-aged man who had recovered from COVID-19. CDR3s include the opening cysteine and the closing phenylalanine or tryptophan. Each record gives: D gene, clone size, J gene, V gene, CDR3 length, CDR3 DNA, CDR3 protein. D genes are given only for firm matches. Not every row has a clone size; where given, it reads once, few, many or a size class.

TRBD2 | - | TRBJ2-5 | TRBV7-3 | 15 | TGTGCCAGCAGCTTCGGGACTAGCGGGATGGAGACCCAGTACTTC | CASSFGTSGMETQYF
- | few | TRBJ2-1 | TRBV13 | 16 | TGTGCCAGCAGCCCCAGGGTAAGGAGCTCCTACAATGAGCAGTTCTTC | CASSPRVRSSYNEQFF
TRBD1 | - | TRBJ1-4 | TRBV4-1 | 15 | TGCGCCAGCAGCAGAATACAGGGGACTAATGAAAAACTGTTTTTT | CASSRIQGTNEKLFF
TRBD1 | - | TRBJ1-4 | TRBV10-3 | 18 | TGTGCCATCAGTGGATACGGTCCCGGGACAGGGTATGATGAAAAACTGTTTTTT | CAISGYGPGTGYDEKLFF
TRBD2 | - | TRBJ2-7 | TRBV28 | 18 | TGTGCCAGCAGTTCCGCGGGACTAGCGGGCGACGGTGGTTACGAGCAGTACTTC | CASSSAGLAGDGGYEQYF
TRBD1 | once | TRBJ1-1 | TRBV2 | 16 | TGTGCCAGCGTAGCAGACAGGGTATTTGTTAACACTGAAGCTTTCTTT | CASVADRVFVNTEAFF
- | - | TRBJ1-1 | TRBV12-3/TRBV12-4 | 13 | TGTGCCAGCAGTTTAGGCGTGGTCACTGAAGCTTTCTTT | CASSLGVVTEAFF
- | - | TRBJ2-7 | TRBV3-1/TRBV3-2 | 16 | TGTGCCAGCAGCCGTGTCGGCGGGCCCGGTTCCTACGAGCAGTACTTC | CASSRVGGPGSYEQYF
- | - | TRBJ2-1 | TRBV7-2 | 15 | TGTGCCAGCAGCATGAGATGGAGCTCCTACAATGAGCAGTTCTTC | CASSMRWSSYNEQFF
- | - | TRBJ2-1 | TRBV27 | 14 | TGTGCCAGCAGTCCCACGGGGTATTACAATGAGCAGTTCTTC | CASSPTGYYNEQFF
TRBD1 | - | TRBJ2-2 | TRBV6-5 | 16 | TGTGCCAGCAGTTACTCTTGGACAGGGTTCGCCGGGGAGCTGTTTTTT | CASSYSWTGFAGELFF
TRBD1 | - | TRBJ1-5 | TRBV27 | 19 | TGTGCCAGCATGAAAGCCGGGACAGGGGGTTCCTATAGCAATCAGCCCCAGCATTTT | CASMKAGTGGSYSNQPQHF
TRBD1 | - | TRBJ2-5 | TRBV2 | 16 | TGTGCCAGCAAAACCTCCGGGACAGGGAACCAAGAGACCCAGTACTTC | CASKTSGTGNQETQYF
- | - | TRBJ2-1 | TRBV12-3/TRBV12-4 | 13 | TGTGCCAGCAGCCGGGACTTCTCGGGTGAGCAGTTCTTC | CASSRDFSGEQFF
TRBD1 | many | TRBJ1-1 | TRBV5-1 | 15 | TGCGCCAGCAACAGGGGGGTACAGGCGAACACTGAAGCTTTCTTT | CASNRGVQANTEAFF
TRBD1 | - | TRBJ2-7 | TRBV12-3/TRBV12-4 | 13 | TGTGCCAGCGGGACAGCCTTCTCCTACGAGCAGTACTTC | CASGTAFSYEQYF
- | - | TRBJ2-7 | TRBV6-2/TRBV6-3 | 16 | TGTGCCAGCAGTTACTTCATAGGGCAGGGCGCCTACGAGCAGTACTTC | CASSYFIGQGAYEQYF
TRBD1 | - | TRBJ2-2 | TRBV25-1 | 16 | TGTGCCAGCAGTGATCCCGGGACAGGGTACACCGGGGAGCTGTTTTTT | CASSDPGTGYTGELFF
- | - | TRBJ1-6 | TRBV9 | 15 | TGTGCCAGCAGCGTAGACACCCTTAATAATTCACCCCTCCACTTT | CASSVDTLNNSPLHF
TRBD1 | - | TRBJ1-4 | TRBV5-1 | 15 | TGCGCCAGCAGCTTAGGCAGGGGGCGGATTGAAAAACTGTTTTTT | CASSLGRGRIEKLFF
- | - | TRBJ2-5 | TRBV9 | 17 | TGTGCCAGCAGCCCGACGGCGTGGGGGGGCTTACGAGAGACCCAGTACTTC | CASSPTAWGGLRETQYF
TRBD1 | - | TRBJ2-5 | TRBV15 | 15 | TGTGCCACCAGCTTCGCTTGGACAGGGGGCGAGACCCAGTACTTC | CATSFAWTGGETQYF
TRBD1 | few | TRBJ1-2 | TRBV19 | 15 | TGTGCCAGTAGTCCGGACAGGGACCGAAACTATGGCTACACCTTC | CASSPDRDRNYGYTF
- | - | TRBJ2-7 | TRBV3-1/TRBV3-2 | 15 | TGTGCCAGCAGTCAAAACATTATACAGGGTAACGAGCAGTACTTC | CASSQNIIQGNEQYF
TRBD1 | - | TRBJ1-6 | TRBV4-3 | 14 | TGCGCCAGCAGCCCTCGGACAGGGAATTCACCCCTCCACTTT | CASSPRTGNSPLHF
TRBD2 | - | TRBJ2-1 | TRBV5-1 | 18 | TGCGCCAGCGCCTACCCGACTAGCGGGAAAGATACCTACAATGAGCAGTTCTTC | CASAYPTSGKDTYNEQFF
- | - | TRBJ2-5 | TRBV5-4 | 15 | TGTGCCAGCAGCTTGCGGGGGACTGCCAAAGAGACCCAGTACTTC | CASSLRGTAKETQYF